This T cell receptor (beta chain) was recovered during a study of STAT3 mutations in large granular lymphocyte leukemia. On the study more broadly: Roughly half the longitudinally sequenced T-LGLL patients had canonical STAT3 mutations.

Germline assignment: CDR1 MNHEY and CDR2 SVGAGI. V was shortened by 6 bases and J by 4 bases, with 7 bases between the two germline ends. The CDR3 consists of 11 residues. This clone was detected only a few times. Its antigen is still unknown. Study-wide results and limits: Every T-LGLL patient had at least one immunodominant TCRbeta clonotype. All newly emerging clones after therapy were STAT3 wild type. Sampling intervals varied between patients and samples.

TCRbeta libraries averaged about 44,000 productive templates per sample. Profiling relied on immunoSEQ multiplex PCR, and the TCRdb table lists in-frame clones only, not all of them. The sample consists of 12,000 or so clones, approximately 83% of them appearing once. Sequenced: peripheral blood mononuclear cells. The origin of this receptor is a man aged 80 or over with T-cell large granular lymphocyte leukemia. Some clones in this sample may be carry-over from other donors' samples. The chain recombines TRBV6-5 with TRBJ2-7; D remains ambiguous. The CDR3 region is CASRLHYEQYF. The CDR3 coding sequence is TGTGCCAGCAGGCTCCATTACGAGCAGTACTTC.